Presented here are 24 T cell receptor beta chains from one specimen sequenced in a study of beta chain features in type 1 diabetes (dated by TCRdb to 2017 to 2018). The paper as a whole reports these results and caveats: A moderate but significant shortening of TCRB CDR3 length was observed in type 1 diabetes patients in all four CD4+ subsets.

Libraries were constructed by the immunoSEQ multiplex PCR assay. The entire isolated RNA was reverse transcribed using the High Capacity cDNA Reverse Transcription Kit, and thus expressed TCRB transcripts were sequenced. Sourced from immuneACCESS, this table was stored by TCRdb with only in-frame sequences that have V and J called. A share of the clones is absent; for the studies checked, an unresolved V gene accounts for under half, and the remainder has no known explanation. Counted in this sample were 25,000 to 30,000 clones; about 61% of them appeared once. The ten largest clones capture less than 3% of the sample. Their antigens remain unidentified. The sequenced sample consisted of Tregs from blood. The cell subset or site label corresponds to: regulatory CD4+ T cells. The receptors were sampled from a woman aged 25 to 39 with type 1 diabetes.

This sequence joins TRBV27 and TRBJ1-6; 7 bases fit TRBD1. The V gene's germline CDR1 is MNHEY and CDR2 SMNVEV (reference sequence). The CDR3 sequence is 14 residues long. Trimming at V came to 5 bases and at J to 6 bases, leaving 4 bases not matched to a gene. CDR3 in amino acids: CASSRQGFNSPLHF. The DNA of the CDR3 is TGTGCCAGCAGTCGACAGGGATTTAATTCACCCCTCCACTTT.

This chain uses TRBV7-9 with TRBJ1-3; 9 bases are a match to TRBD1. V shed 5 bases, J shed 5 bases, and the junction held 1 base outside the gene matches. The CDR3 has 13 amino acids. CDR1 and CDR2 from the germline V gene are SEHNR and FQNEAQ (reference sequence). This CDR3 is CASSTGGRNTIYF. The CDR3 nucleotides are TGTGCCAGCAGCACAGGGGGCAGAAACACCATATATTTT.

The genes are TRBV5-6 and TRBJ2-1; 7 nucleotides agree with TRBD2. The CDR3 covers 14 residues. CDR1 SGHDT and CDR2 YYEEEE come from the germline V gene. V shed 0 bases and J 6 bases; nucleotides not matched to a gene: 3. CDR3 protein: CASSLVSGLNEQFF. CDR3 bases: TGTGCCAGCAGCTTGGTTAGCGGGCTCAATGAGCAGTTCTTC. The full variable domain, completed using reference TRBV5-6 and TRBJ2-1, is DAGVTQSPTHLIKTRGQQVTLRCSPKSGHDTVSWYQQALGQGPQFIFQYYEEEERQRGNFPDRFSGHQFPNYSSELNVNALLLGDSALYLCASSLVSGLNEQFFGPGTRLTVL.

V usage is TRBV9 and J usage is TRBJ1-2; D is uncertain. Trimming pared 0 bases from V and 4 bases from J, leaving 16 bases between. This CDR3 has 16 residues. Germline CDR1 and CDR2: SGDLS and YYNGEE. The CDR3 is CASSVEEEGLSYGYTF. In DNA, the CDR3 is TGTGCCAGCAGCGTAGAGGAAGAGGGTTTGAGCTATGGCTACACCTTC.

The table lists this clone with a count of one. The chain joins TRBV9 to TRBJ2-1, with a possible D match to TRBD2 (6 bases). The CDR3 totals 16 residues. Germline values: CDR1 SGDLS, CDR2 YYNGEE. Trimming pared 2 bases from V and 0 bases from J, leaving 12 bases between. This chain's CDR3 is CASSVFSGSSYNEQFF. The CDR3 DNA follows: TGTGCCAGCAGCGTTTTTTCCGGGAGCTCCTACAATGAGCAGTTCTTC.

The V call is TRBV18, the J call TRBJ2-7; 9 positions match TRBD1. V lost 3 bases and J lost 4; bases outside the gene matches: 7. CDR3 length: 15 residues. Germline-derived CDR1 and CDR2 are KGHSH and LQKENI. CDR3 sequence (DNA): TGTGCCAGCTCACCCGGGACAGGGTATCCGTACGAGCAGTACTTC. Its protein is CASSPGTGYPYEQYF. Full variable domain (rest looked up from reference TRBV18 and TRBJ2-7): NAGVMQNPRHLVRRRGQEARLRCSPMKGHSHVYWYRQLPEEGLKFMVYLQKENIIDESGMPKERFSAEFPKEGPSILRIQQVVRGDSAAYFCASSPGTGYPYEQYFGPGTRLTVT.

This chain joins TRBV18 and TRBJ2-1; 13 nucleotides line up with TRBD2. The CDR3 covers 15 residues. The V and J ends lost 1 base and 9 bases, in that order; junction bases with no gene match: 3. The germline CDR1 and CDR2 sequences are KGHSH and LQKENI. The CDR3 nucleotides are TGTGCCAGCTCACCACGGACTAGCGGGAGTAGTGAGCAGTTCTTC. Translating it yields CASSPRTSGSSEQFF.

The chain has TRBV6-5 and TRBJ1-1; TRBD1 aligns across 8 bases. Germline-derived CDR1 and CDR2 are MNHEY and SVGAGI. With 1 base clipped from V and 6 bases from J, the junction kept 7 bases outside the gene matches. CDR3 size: 15 residues. The CDR3 here is CASSYWGGRGPEAFF. The CDR3 coding sequence is TGTGCCAGCAGTTACTGGGGCGGCAGGGGGCCTGAAGCTTTCTTT.

The chain uses TRBV2 and TRBJ2-3; the D gene is possibly TRBD1 (6 bases). This CDR3 is built from 14 residues. Germline CDR1 SNHLY, CDR2 FYNNEI. V lost 4 bases and J 1 base, leaving 9 bases between the germline ends. CDR3 nucleotide sequence: TGTGCCAGCAGTGGACGACAGGGCACAGATACGCAGTATTTT. Translation gives CASSGRQGTDTQYF.

J is TRBJ1-1 and V is TRBV5-1; D might be TRBD1 (5 bases). Trimming removed 1 base at V and 3 bases at J, with 10 bases between. This CDR3 region has 14 residues. Per the germline V gene, CDR1 is SGHRS and CDR2 is YFSETQ. The CDR3 sequence: CASSLSGGYTEAFF. The CDR3 DNA is TGCGCCAGCAGCTTGAGCGGGGGTTACACTGAAGCTTTCTTT. Full variable domain (rest looked up from reference TRBV5-1 and TRBJ1-1): KAGVTQTPRYLIKTRGQQVTLSCSPISGHRSVSWYQQTPGQGLQFLFEYFSETQRNKGNFPGRFSGRQFSNSRSEMNVSTLELGDSALYLCASSLSGGYTEAFFGQGTRLTVV.

This chain joins TRBV7-9 and TRBJ2-2; TRBD2 is a possible D gene (6 bases). The CDR3 extends over 15 amino acids. The V end was cut by 2 bases, the J end by 2 bases, with 9 bases between. Germline V gene sequence: CDR1 SEHNR, CDR2 FQNEAQ (reference sequence). CDR3 region: CASSLLGGNTGELFF. The CDR3 coding sequence is TGTGCCAGCAGCTTACTGGGGGGAAACACCGGGGAGCTGTTTTTT.

This clone was observed once. This chain uses TRBV28 with TRBJ1-2; TRBD1 might be the D (6 bases). This CDR3 spans 16 amino acids. V lost 5 bases and J lost 4, with 20 bases in between. Looked up from germline, CDR1 is MDHEN and CDR2 is SYDVKM. The CDR3 spells CASSQDSLAPSYGYTF. The CDR3 nucleotides read TGTGCCAGCAGTCAGGACAGTTTAGCCCCTAGCTATGGCTACACCTTC.

This chain connects TRBV28 to TRBJ1-6, with 7 bases that match TRBD1. The CDR3 is made up of 12 amino acids. The V segment lost 10 bases and the J segment 5 bases; nucleotides outside the gene matches: 2. CDR1 is MDHEN, CDR2 SYDVKM, per germline. CDR3 bases: TGTGCCATACAGGGGAATAATTCACCCCTCCACTTT. It codes for CAIQGNNSPLHF.

V gene TRBV5-1 combines with J gene TRBJ2-7; D is perhaps TRBD1 (5 bases). The CDR3 has 12 residues. Trimming stripped 2 bases from V and 4 bases from J, with 7 bases between. Germline values: CDR1 SGHRS, CDR2 YFSETQ. This CDR3 reads CASSFQGYEQYF. Written as DNA, the CDR3 is TGCGCCAGCAGCTTCCAGGGTTACGAGCAGTACTTC.

The gene calls are TRBV19 and TRBJ1-1, with D uncertain. This CDR3 is built from 15 residues. Trimming shortened V by 3 bases and J by 0 bases, and 11 bases separated the two germline ends. The germline gives CDR1 LNHDA, CDR2 SQIVND (reference sequence). Here the CDR3 reads CASSIALTLNTEAFF. In nucleotides, the CDR3 is TGTGCCAGTAGTATCGCCTTAACACTGAACACTGAAGCTTTCTTT.

The chain joins TRBV6-1 to TRBJ2-3; 8 bases agree with TRBD2. Germline CDR1 reads MNHNS; CDR2 reads SASEGT. This CDR3 has 13 residues. Trimming took 8 bases from V and 5 from J; bases not matched to a gene: 6. CDR3 amino acids: CASESGSVDTQYF. The CDR3 region has the DNA TGTGCCAGCGAAAGCGGGAGTGTAGATACGCAGTATTTT.

The chain combines TRBV5-4 with TRBJ1-2; a possible D gene is TRBD1 (6 bases). This CDR3 has 15 amino acids. CDR1 is SGHNT and CDR2 is YYREEE in the germline V gene (reference sequence). V gave up 2 bases and J gave up 3 bases, with 14 bases separating them. The CDR3 DNA reads as TGTGCCAGCAGCTTTGACGGCAGGGGTGACTATGGCTACACCTTC. Its protein product is CASSFDGRGDYGYTF.

This clone was seen a few times. The V gene is TRBV27, the J gene TRBJ1-5, with D hard to call. V lost 6 bases and J 0 bases, leaving 12 bases between the germline ends. This CDR3 is 15 amino acids long. The V gene's germline CDR1 is MNHEY and CDR2 SMNVEV (reference sequence). In nucleotides, the CDR3 is TGTGCCAGCAGAGAACTCCGGGGTAGCAATCAGCCCCAGCATTTT. Protein product: CASRELRGSNQPQHF.

V is TRBV18 and J is TRBJ2-7, with 7 bases matching TRBD2. The CDR3 is 13 amino acids. V shed 3 bases, J shed 5 bases, and the junction held 4 bases outside the gene matches. Germline values: CDR1 KGHSH, CDR2 LQKENI. CDR3 in amino acids: CASSPPGRNEQYF. The CDR3 DNA is TGTGCCAGCTCACCCCCCGGGAGGAACGAGCAGTACTTC.

This clone was found a few times. For the CDR3, the DNA is TGTGCCAGCAGCGTGGTGACGGGGGGCTACACCTTC. This translates into CASSVVTGGYTF. The chain is built from TRBV6-1 and TRBJ1-2; D remains unclear. The V end lost 6 bases, the J end lost 8 bases, and 13 bases lay between the germline ends. CDR1 and CDR2 (germline): MNHNS, SASEGT. The CDR3 covers 12 residues.

The J gene is TRBJ2-7, the V gene TRBV7-2, with 8 nucleotides matching TRBD2. Germline V gene sequence: CDR1 SGHTA, CDR2 FQGNSA. CDR3 length equals 14 residues. V shed 5 bases and J 3 bases; nucleotides not matched to a gene: 6. Written as DNA, the CDR3 is TGTGCCAGCAGCCACCCCACTAGCGGCTACGAGCAGTACTTC. It specifies CASSHPTSGYEQYF.

The chain couples TRBV28 to TRBJ2-1; 15 bases are shared with TRBD2. The CDR3 sequence is 19 residues long. V lost 4 bases to trimming and J lost 1 base; unmatched junction nucleotides: 8. The germline V gene has CDR1 MDHEN and CDR2 SYDVKM. CDR3 region: CASSSPGLAGGVSYNEQFF. For the CDR3, the DNA is TGTGCCAGCAGTTCCCCGGGACTAGCGGGAGGCGTGTCCTACAATGAGCAGTTCTTC.

J is TRBJ1-1 and V is TRBV7-6; D is unresolved. The germline V gene encodes CDR1 SGHVS and CDR2 FNYEAQ. Trimming cost V 4 bases and J 8 bases, with 8 bases left between them. This CDR3 comprises 11 residues. This chain's CDR3 is CASSSLGEAFF. CDR3 coding DNA: TGTGCCAGCAGCTCACTCGGGGAAGCTTTCTTT.

The J gene is TRBJ2-1, the V gene TRBV5-1, with 13 nucleotides matching TRBD2. Trimming took 0 bases from V and 8 from J; bases not matched to a gene: 8. CDR3 length: 17 residues. Germline V gives CDR1 SGHRS, CDR2 YFSETQ. CDR3 sequence (DNA): TGCGCCAGCAGCTTGGATCCTGAACTAGCGGGAGGGGATGAGCAGTTCTTC. As protein: CASSLDPELAGGDEQFF. Filled out from reference TRBV5-1 and TRBJ2-1, the complete variable domain reads KAGVTQTPRYLIKTRGQQVTLSCSPISGHRSVSWYQQTPGQGLQFLFEYFSETQRNKGNFPGRFSGRQFSNSRSEMNVSTLELGDSALYLCASSLDPELAGGDEQFFGPGTRLTVL.